One sample yielded the 14 T cell receptor beta chains listed below, sequenced in a study of T cells in Graves' hyperthyroidism and ophthalmopathy. TCR beta CDR3 region amplification was performed from RNA transcripts. TCR CDR3 underwent first-round RT-PCR with the HTBI primer set. TCRdb reprocessed the multiplex PCR reads via MiXCR and lists one record per CDR3 protein. There are about 590,000 distinct CDR3 sequences in the sample; 15% to 19% occur only once, and around 6.6% lies in the top ten. What was sequenced was blood. These receptors came from a woman in her thirties with Graves' hyperthyroidism.

This clonotype was counted between two and nine times. The chain recombines TRBV4-1 with TRBJ2-2; weak D call: TRBD2 (6 bases). V lost 6 bases to trimming and J lost 6 bases, with 17 bases between them. Germline lookup yields CDR1 MGHRA and CDR2 YSYEKL. The CDR3 runs 15 residues. In DNA, the CDR3 is TGCGCCAGCAGACCGGCGGGGTCCTTCTCCGGGGAGCTGTTTTTT. Translated: CASRPAGSFSGELFF.

This clonotype was picked up many times. J is TRBJ2-7 and V is TRBV7-2; 14 nucleotides align to TRBD2. The CDR3 is made up of 16 amino acids. The germline gives CDR1 SGHTA, CDR2 FQGNSA. V gave up 5 bases and J gave up 9 bases; unmatched junction bases: 12. The CDR3 DNA is TGTGCCAGCAGCCTTAGTACGGGACTAGCGGGAGAGATGCAGTACTTC. Its translation: CASSLSTGLAGEMQYF.

The chain links TRBV4-1 to TRBJ2-1; no clear D. This CDR3 spans 16 amino acids. Trimming took off 1 base at V and 0 bases at J, with 10 bases between the two ends. Per the germline V gene, CDR1 is MGHRA and CDR2 is YSYEKL. In DNA, the CDR3 is TGCGCCAGCAGCCAAGTTAGGGTGAGCTCCTACAATGAGCAGTTCTTC. This translates into CASSQVRVSSYNEQFF.

This clonotype has only one observation. The chain joins TRBV3-1 to TRBJ2-2; TRBD1 might be the D (6 bases). The ends were cut back, 6 bases at V and 3 bases at J, with 23 bases in the middle. Germline V lookup: CDR1 LGHDT, CDR2 YNNKEL (reference sequence). CDR3 size: 18 residues. The CDR3 loop reads CASSRNKLRGRDTGELFF. CDR3 sequence (DNA): TGTGCCAGCAGTCGAAATAAACTAAGGGGGAGAGACACCGGGGAGCTGTTTTTT. Together with reference TRBV3-1 and TRBJ2-2, the CDR3 gives the full variable domain: DTAVSQTPKYLVTQMGNDKSIKCEQNLGHDTMYWYKQDSKKFLKIMFSYNNKELIINETVPNRFSPKSPDKAHLNLHINSLELGDSAVYFCASSRNKLRGRDTGELFFGEGSRLTVL.

Only a few counts were recorded for this clonotype. V and J are TRBV7-9 and TRBJ1-1; 10 bases agree with TRBD1. Trimming took 2 bases from V and 1 from J; bases not matched to a gene: 10. CDR3 length: 18 residues. In germline, CDR1 is SEHNR, CDR2 FQNEAQ (reference sequence). The CDR3 DNA is TGTGCCAGCAGCTTATTTGACGACAGGGGGCCATGGAACACTGAAGCTTTCTTT. Protein product: CASSLFDDRGPWNTEAFF.

This clonotype came up a few times. The chain combines TRBV19 with TRBJ1-5; D is perhaps TRBD1 (5 bases). V lost 3 bases and J 4 bases, leaving 7 bases between the germline ends. Germline loops: CDR1 LNHDA, CDR2 SQIVND (reference sequence). CDR3 length equals 13 residues. Here the CDR3 DNA reads TGTGCCAGTAGTATTCGACAGAATCAGCCCCAGCATTTT. Protein: CASSIRQNQPQHF. The variable domain in full, completed from reference TRBV19 and TRBJ1-5, reads DGGITQSPKYLFRKEGQNVTLSCEQNLNHDAMYWYRQDPGQGLRLIYYSQIVNDFQKGDIAEGYSVSREKKESFPLTVTSAQKNPTAFYLCASSIRQNQPQHFGDGTRLSIL.

This clonotype was found a few times. The CDR3 DNA sequence: TGTGCCACCAAGACCGGGACCCAGTACAATGAGCAGTTCTTC. This translates into CATKTGTQYNEQFF. V is TRBV15 and J is TRBJ2-1, with D perhaps matching TRBD1 or TRBD2 (5 bases each). Trimming stripped 7 bases from V and 4 bases from J, with 14 bases between. Germline assignment: CDR1 LNHNV and CDR2 YYDKDF (reference sequence). The CDR3 consists of 14 residues.

This chain links TRBV29-1 with TRBJ2-3; D unclear. The CDR3 contains 14 residues. Per germline, CDR1 SQVTM and CDR2 ANQGSEA. Trimming took 4 bases from V and 0 from J, leaving 11 bases between them. The CDR3 spells CSVGTLTSTDTQYF. CDR3 coding DNA: TGCAGCGTTGGGACGTTAACTAGCACAGATACGCAGTATTTT.

The table lists this clonotype with many counts. V is TRBV18 and J is TRBJ2-7, with D uncertain. Trimming stripped 3 bases from V and 5 bases from J, with 8 bases between. Germline V gene data show CDR1 as KGHSH and CDR2 as LQKENI. This CDR3 contains 12 residues. The CDR3 sequence is CASSPSWNEQYF. CDR3 sequence (DNA): TGTGCCAGCTCACCGTCTTGGAACGAGCAGTACTTC.

This clonotype was recorded many times. The V call is TRBV7-2, the J call TRBJ2-2; TRBD2 aligns across 9 bases. Trimming removed 5 bases from V and 3 bases from J; junction bases left unmatched: 13. This CDR3 is built from 18 residues. CDR1 is SGHTA and CDR2 is FQGNSA in the germline V gene. The CDR3 sequence: CASSIPTGLAGYTGELFF. CDR3 DNA: TGTGCCAGCAGCATACCTACAGGGCTAGCGGGATACACCGGGGAGCTGTTTTTT.

This clonotype occurred a few times. This sequence joins TRBV15 and TRBJ1-1, with 10 bases fitting TRBD1. The germline gives CDR1 LNHNV, CDR2 YYDKDF (reference sequence). J lost 5 bases, V lost 0 bases, and 6 bases had no gene match. The CDR3 extends over 16 amino acids. The CDR3: CATSRDGTGQGTEAFF. The CDR3 nucleotides read TGTGCCACCAGCAGAGATGGCACGGGACAGGGGACTGAAGCTTTCTTT.

V and J are TRBV24-1 and TRBJ2-6; D gene ambiguous. V shed 5 bases and J shed 0 bases, with 16 bases lying between them. This CDR3 has 18 amino acids. Germline V gene data show CDR1 as KGHDR and CDR2 as SFDVKD. The CDR3 DNA sequence: TGTGCCACCAGTGGCCGCAAAACCACAGACTCTGGGGCCAACGTCCTGACTTTC. This translates into CATSGRKTTDSGANVLTF.

This clonotype was picked up many times. The chain couples TRBV12-5 to TRBJ2-1, with D perhaps matching TRBD1 (6 bases). This CDR3 is built from 16 residues. Germline lookup yields CDR1 LGHNT and CDR2 FRNRAP. Between the trimmed V and J ends, which lost 1 base and 2 bases, there was a span of 12 bases. CDR3 sequence reads: CASGLGQGPAYNEQFF. The CDR3 DNA reads as TGTGCTAGTGGTTTGGGGCAGGGGCCGGCCTACAATGAGCAGTTCTTC.

This clonotype came up many times. The chain recombines TRBV28 with TRBJ1-2, with 7 bases identical to TRBD1. Germline CDR1 reads MDHEN; CDR2 reads SYDVKM. J was trimmed by 7 bases and V by 2 bases; bases with no gene match: 16. This CDR3 comprises 17 residues. The CDR3 DNA sequence: TGTGCCAGCAGTTTAAAGCCGCCGGGACAGCATTCCATTGGCTACACCTTC. Amino acids: CASSLKPPGQHSIGYTF.